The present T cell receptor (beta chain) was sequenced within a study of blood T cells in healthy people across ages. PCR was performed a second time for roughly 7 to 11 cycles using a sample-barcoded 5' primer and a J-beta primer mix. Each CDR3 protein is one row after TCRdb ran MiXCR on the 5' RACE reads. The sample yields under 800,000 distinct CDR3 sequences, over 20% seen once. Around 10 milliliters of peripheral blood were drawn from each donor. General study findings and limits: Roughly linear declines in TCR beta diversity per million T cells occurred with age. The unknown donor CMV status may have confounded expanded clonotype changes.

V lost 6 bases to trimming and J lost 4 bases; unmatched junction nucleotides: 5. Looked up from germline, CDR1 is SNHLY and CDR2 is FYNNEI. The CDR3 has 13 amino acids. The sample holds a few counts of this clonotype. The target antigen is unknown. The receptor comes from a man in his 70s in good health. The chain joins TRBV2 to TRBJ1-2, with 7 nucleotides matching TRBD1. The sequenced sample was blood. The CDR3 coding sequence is TGTGCCAGCAGCCTGGACAGGCTCTATGGCTACACCTTC. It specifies CASSLDRLYGYTF.